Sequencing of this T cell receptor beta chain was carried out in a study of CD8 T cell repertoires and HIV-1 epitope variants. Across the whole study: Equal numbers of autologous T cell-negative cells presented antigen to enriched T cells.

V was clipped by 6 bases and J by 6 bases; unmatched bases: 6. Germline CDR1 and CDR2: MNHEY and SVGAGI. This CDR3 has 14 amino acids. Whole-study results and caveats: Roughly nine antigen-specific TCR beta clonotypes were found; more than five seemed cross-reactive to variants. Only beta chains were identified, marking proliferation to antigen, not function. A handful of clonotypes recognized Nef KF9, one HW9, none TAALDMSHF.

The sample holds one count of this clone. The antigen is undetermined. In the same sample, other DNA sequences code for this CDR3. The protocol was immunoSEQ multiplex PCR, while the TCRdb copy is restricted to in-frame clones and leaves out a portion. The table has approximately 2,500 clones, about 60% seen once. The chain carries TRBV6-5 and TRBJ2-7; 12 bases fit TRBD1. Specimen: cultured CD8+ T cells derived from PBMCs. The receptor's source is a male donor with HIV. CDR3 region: CASSPGQGAGEQYF. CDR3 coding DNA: TGTGCCAGCAGCCCGGGACAGGGGGCAGGCGAGCAGTACTTC.